The present T cell receptor (beta chain) was sequenced within a study of T cell responses to AZD1222 COVID-19 vaccine. Findings of the study overall: The study reported that nearly half of spike-specific TCRs target unmutated variant regions. It was only after the peak T cell response that any repertoires were sampled.

Points on this clone: The antigen is unknown.

Data came from immunoSEQ multiplex PCR; TCRdb stores just in-frame clones and leaves some out. In the table there are about 130,000 clones, roughly nine tenths of which are singletons. V lost 6 bases, J lost 7 bases, and 19 bases lay in between. The CDR3 runs 15 residues. Germline V gene sequence: CDR1 WSHSY, CDR2 SAAADI. The specimen was peripheral blood, collected 28 days after the second AZD1222 dose. The clonotype comes from an adult who received the AZD1222 COVID-19 vaccine. The genes are TRBV10-2 and TRBJ2-1, with D possibly TRBD2 on 7 matching bases. The CDR3 nucleotides read TGCGCCAGCAGGGCGGGGGCCGGGGGAAGTAATGAGCAGTTCTTC. Translating it yields CASRAGAGGSNEQFF.